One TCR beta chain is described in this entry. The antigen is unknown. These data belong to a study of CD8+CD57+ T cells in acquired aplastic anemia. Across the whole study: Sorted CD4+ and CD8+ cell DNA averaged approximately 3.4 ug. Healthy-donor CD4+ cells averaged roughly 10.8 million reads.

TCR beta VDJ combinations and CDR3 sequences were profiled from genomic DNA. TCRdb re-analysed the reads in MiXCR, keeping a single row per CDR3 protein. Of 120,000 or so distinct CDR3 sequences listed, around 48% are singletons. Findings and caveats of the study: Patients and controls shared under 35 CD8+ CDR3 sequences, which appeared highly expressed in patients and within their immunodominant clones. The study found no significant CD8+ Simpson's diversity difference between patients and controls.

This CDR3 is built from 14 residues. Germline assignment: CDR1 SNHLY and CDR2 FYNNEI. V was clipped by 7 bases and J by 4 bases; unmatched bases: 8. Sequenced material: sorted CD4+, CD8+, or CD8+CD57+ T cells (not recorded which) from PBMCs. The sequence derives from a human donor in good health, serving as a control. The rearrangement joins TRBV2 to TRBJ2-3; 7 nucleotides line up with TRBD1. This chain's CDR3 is CASNQQGRADTQYF. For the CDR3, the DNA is TGTGCCAGCAACCAACAGGGGCGGGCAGATACGCAGTATTTT.